The T cell receptor (beta chain) under discussion was sequenced for a study of monozygotic twins with inflammatory bowel disease (dated by TCRdb to between 2018 and 2021). In terms of the full investigation: A total of some 28 monozygotic twin pairs were included in the full study, comprising nine German pairs (four IBD-concordant, five IBD-discordant) and 19 IBD-discordant Danish pairs. The search for disease-associated traits relied mainly on comparing, within discordant pairs, IBD patients with their genetically identical healthy co-twins. Each individual had, on average, about 151 000 unique TCRalpha sequences and 181 000 unique TCRbeta sequences available for analysis.

A roughly 2.4 ml peripheral blood sample was drawn into PAXgene tubes per donor and stored at -80°C. Without any T cell sorting, total RNA was extracted from whole blood using the PAXgene blood miRNA kit on an automated QIAcube. Peripheral blood from monozygotic twin pairs, either concordant or discordant for inflammatory bowel disease, underwent deep TCRalpha and TCRbeta repertoire profiling that used unique molecular barcoding. For every twin pair, smoking habits were documented, and each individual was categorised as a current, former or never smoker. Library preparation used 5' RACE. The input for every TCR library was 3,500 to 4,000 ng of total RNA. cDNA was synthesized with SMARTScribe reverse transcriptase in eight separate reactions per sample. Unique molecular identifiers containing a 6-nucleotide sample barcode were introduced through template switching during cDNA synthesis. TCRalpha and TCRbeta cDNA was amplified in two nested PCRs of roughly 16 and 10 cycles, and bead purification was carried out after each PCR. Before amplification, the cDNA was both treated with uracil DNA-glycosylase and purified with the QIAquick PCR purification kit. The second PCR was the step at which Illumina TruSeq-compatible adapters and sample-specific barcodes were added. TapeStation and Qubit were used to check library quality and concentration, and roughly 4.6 ng of each library was pooled. Sequencing of the pooled libraries was done on an Illumina HiSeq2500 single-index Rapid Run using custom sequencing primers and 2 x 100 bp reads. As for how the authors treated the data: UMI-based consensus assembly with MiGEC version 1.2.6 was used to correct PCR and sequencing errors. MiXCR version 2.1.1 handled V(D)J alignment, clonotype assembly and CDR3 extraction. Gene usage, clonotype sharing and MAIT/NKT TCR abundance were normalised by analysing the top 1000, 10 000 and 20 000 clonotypes per sample. After downsampling to 27 000 UMIs, diversity was calculated as the inverse Simpson index using the vegan R package. Statistical testing used paired Mann-Whitney U tests on the discordant twin pairs and applied Benjamini-Hochberg correction for multiple testing. The reads went through TCRdb reprocessing, and each CDR3 protein sequence gets one entry with no DNA. Here the V and J calls rest on TCRdb's processing, not on the authors' analysis. This sample's table has entries for tens of thousands of distinct CDR3 sequences. 6.5% to 9% of the sample goes to the ten largest clones.

The germline V gene specifies SGHDN as CDR1 and FVKESK as CDR2. The CDR3 spans 15 residues, from the cysteine through the phenylalanine. DNA is not on record. Note on this clonotype: Its specific antigen is unknown.

Broad study findings and their caveats: Background noise and inter-individual variability may have been introduced into the repertoires by the differing immunosuppressive treatments among patients. Distinction between different T cell subtypes could not be achieved in the analysis. No single strong signal or clonotype linked to IBD turned up in the results, so the idea that one exists was not supported. Compared with healthy twins, IBD patients had fewer clonotypes in common with other individuals, a difference most pronounced in patients showing signs of disease activity. Repertoire similarity did not differ between concordant and discordant twins, which could be due to limited statistical power. TCRbeta repertoire diversity, by inverse Simpson index, was decreased in IBD patients compared with their healthy co-twins.

This receptor was taken from a human donor with ulcerative colitis or Crohn's disease, or a healthy co-twin of an affected twin (not recorded which). Specimen: blood. The chain uses TRBV14 and TRBJ2-2; there is no DNA to check the TCRdb D call of TRBD1. This receptor carries the CDR3 CASSRDRANTGELFF.